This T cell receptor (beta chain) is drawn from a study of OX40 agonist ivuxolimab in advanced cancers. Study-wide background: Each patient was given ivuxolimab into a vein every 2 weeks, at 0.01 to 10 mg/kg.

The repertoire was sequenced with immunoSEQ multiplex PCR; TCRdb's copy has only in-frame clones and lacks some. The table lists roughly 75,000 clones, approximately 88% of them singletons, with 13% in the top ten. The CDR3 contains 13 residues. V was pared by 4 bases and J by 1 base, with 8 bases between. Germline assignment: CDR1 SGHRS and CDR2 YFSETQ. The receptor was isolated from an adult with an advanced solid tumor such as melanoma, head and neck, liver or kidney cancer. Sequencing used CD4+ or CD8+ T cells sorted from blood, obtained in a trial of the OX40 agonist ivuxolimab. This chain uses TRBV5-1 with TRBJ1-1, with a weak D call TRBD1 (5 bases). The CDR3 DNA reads TGCGCCAGCAGCCAGGGAGCGAACACTGAAGCTTTCTTT. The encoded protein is CASSQGANTEAFF.